The T cell receptor beta chain described here comes from a study of CD8 T cells in Susac syndrome. General study results and limits: A relatively small number of individuals underwent TCR sequencing and HLA analysis.

RNA amounts of roughly 0.5 to 1 ug underwent reverse transcription with random hexamers. The method of amplification for TCR beta CDR3 was immunoSEQ multiplex PCR, covering 54 Vbeta and 13 Jbeta. TCRdb reprocessed the immunoSEQ multiplex PCR reads with MiXCR, giving one entry per CDR3 protein. The sample has more than 130,000 distinct CDR3 sequences, around 94% seen once; the top ten hold roughly 0.29%. Points on this clonotype: Its antigen is unidentified.

The CDR3 is 12 residues long. Between the trimmed V and J ends, which lost 4 bases and 1 base, there was a span of 2 bases. The germline gives CDR1 MDHEN, CDR2 SYDVKM. The study used healthy donors as controls matched for age and sex. The specimen was CD8+ T cells from PBMCs. This TCR was recovered from a human donor in good health. This chain uses TRBV28 with TRBJ1-5; no definite D call. CDR3 amino acids: CASSWSNQPQHF. CDR3 sequence (DNA): TGTGCCAGCAGTTGGAGCAATCAGCCCCAGCATTTT.